The 23 T cell receptor beta chains reported below all come from one sample, sequenced in a study of shared clonotypes between healthy human individuals. Positively selected for CCR7, the CD45RO-negative cells used as naive CD8 cells excluded terminally differentiated effector memory CD45RA+ cells. The repertoire was sequenced with immunoSEQ multiplex PCR; TCRdb's copy has only in-frame clones and lacks some. Among around 700,000 clones, 90% to 95% were seen once, and the ten largest hold about a quarter. The sequencing sample was made of naive CD8+ T cells sorted from blood. These TCRs come from a man aged 30-40 years in good health.

The V gene is TRBV27, the J gene TRBJ2-7, with D maybe TRBD1 (6 bases). V lost 5 bases and J lost 0, with 14 bases in between. The CDR3 sequence is 15 residues long. CDR1 MNHEY and CDR2 SMNVEV come from the germline V gene (reference sequence). CDR3 in amino acids: CASSPGQSSSYEQYF. The DNA for the CDR3 is TGTGCCAGCAGTCCCGGACAGTCTAGCTCCTACGAGCAGTACTTC.

This clone was seen more than once but under ten times. The genes are TRBV14 and TRBJ2-1, with TRBD1 as a possible D gene (6 bases). The CDR3 is made up of 15 amino acids. Germline values: CDR1 SGHDN, CDR2 FVKESK. Trimming shortened V by 3 bases and J by 10 bases, and 19 bases separated the two germline ends. CDR3 residues: CASSQRPTGGGEQFF. In DNA form, the CDR3 reads TGTGCCAGCAGCCAGCGGCCGACAGGAGGAGGCGAGCAGTTCTTC. The full variable domain, rest sourced from reference TRBV14 and TRBJ2-1, is EAGVTQFPSHSVIEKGQTVTLRCDPISGHDNLYWYRRVMGKEIKFLLHFVKESKQDESGMPNNRFLAERTGGTYSTLKVQPAELEDSGVYFCASSQRPTGGGEQFFGPGTRLTVL.

The table lists this clone with a count of one. This chain uses TRBV19 with TRBJ1-1; 7 positions match TRBD1. Germline values: CDR1 LNHDA, CDR2 SQIVND (reference sequence). CDR3 size: 14 residues. J gave up 4 bases and V 8 bases, and 10 bases lay outside the gene matches. CDR3 nucleotides: TGTGCCAGTTGCCCCTGGGCAGGGGGCACTGAAGCTTTCTTT. Its protein product is CASCPWAGGTEAFF.

The chain joins TRBV19 to TRBJ2-7; TRBD1 agrees at 12 bases. The CDR3 totals 13 residues. Per the germline V gene, CDR1 is LNHDA and CDR2 is SQIVND (reference sequence). With V trimmed by 8 bases and J by 10 bases, 9 bases remained unmatched. CDR3 sequence: CASCEGTGGFQYF. CDR3 sequence (DNA): TGTGCCAGTTGCGAGGGGACAGGGGGCTTCCAGTACTTC.

The CDR3 DNA is TGCGCCAGCAGCCAAGATCCGGGGGGGTTCGGCAATCAGCCCCAGCATTTT. Amino acids: CASSQDPGGFGNQPQHF. The chain employs TRBV4-1 and TRBJ1-5; D is possibly TRBD1 (5 bases). The CDR3 covers 17 residues. CDR1 MGHRA and CDR2 YSYEKL come from the germline V gene. The V end was cut by 0 bases, the J end by 2 bases, with 14 bases between.

The V and J genes are TRBV29-1 and TRBJ1-4; D gene unclear. The CDR3 extends over 13 amino acids. V was cut by 6 bases and J by 11 bases, with 19 bases left in between. Germline CDR1 SQVTM, CDR2 ANQGSEA. CDR3 protein: CSVIGGPDRKLFF. The CDR3 DNA follows: TGCAGCGTCATCGGAGGGCCTGATCGGAAACTGTTTTTT.

The chain is built from TRBV28 and TRBJ1-5; D possibly corresponds to TRBD1 (5 bases). V was pared by 0 bases and J by 7 bases, with 10 bases between. The CDR3 has 14 amino acids. Germline V gene sequence: CDR1 MDHEN, CDR2 SYDVKM. The CDR3 loop is CASSLWAGLQPQHF. The CDR3 DNA is TGTGCCAGCAGTTTATGGGCAGGGTTGCAGCCCCAGCATTTT.

This clone was counted a single time. V and J are TRBV7-9 and TRBJ2-7; D gene ambiguous. The CDR3 consists of 14 residues. V dropped 8 bases and J dropped 2 bases, with 16 bases sitting between them. Germline values: CDR1 SEHNR, CDR2 FQNEAQ (reference sequence). In DNA, the CDR3 is TGTGCCAGCTGCCCCTCACTTGCGGCCTACGAGCAGTACTTC. The encoded protein is CASCPSLAAYEQYF.

This clone was observed a few times. V and J are TRBV2 and TRBJ1-5, with D perhaps matching TRBD1 (6 bases). CDR3 length: 13 amino acids. The V end lost 2 bases, the J end lost 6 bases, and 8 bases lay between the germline ends. In germline, CDR1 is SNHLY, CDR2 FYNNEI. The CDR3 sequence: CASSEYRVQPQHF. The CDR3 DNA follows: TGTGCCAGCAGTGAATACAGGGTTCAGCCCCAGCATTTT.

The gene calls are TRBV28 and TRBJ1-1; D is ambiguous. CDR3 length: 14 amino acids. The ends were cut back, 10 bases at V and 0 bases at J, with 15 bases in the middle. In germline, CDR1 is MDHEN, CDR2 SYDVKM. As DNA, the CDR3 is TGTGCCACCGTTACAGCCTTCATGAACACTGAAGCTTTCTTT. Translation: CATVTAFMNTEAFF.

The J gene is TRBJ2-1, the V gene TRBV29-1; 8 bases are a match to TRBD2. The CDR3 contains 16 residues. V shed 3 bases and J 0 bases; nucleotides not matched to a gene: 7. The V gene's germline CDR1 is SQVTM and CDR2 ANQGSEA. The CDR3 sequence is CSVEGLVLSSYNEQFF. The CDR3 bases are TGCAGCGTTGAGGGACTAGTCCTTAGCTCCTACAATGAGCAGTTCTTC.

The chain is built from TRBV23-1 and TRBJ2-1; perhaps TRBD2 as D (6 bases). TRBV23-1 is noted as an ORF with a role that remains uncertain. V was clipped by 11 bases and J by 4 bases, with 15 bases between them. The CDR3 totals 13 residues. The DNA of the CDR3 is TGCGCCCTTGGGCGGGACTCTTACAATGAGCAGTTCTTC. Protein: CALGRDSYNEQFF.

The chain couples TRBV27 to TRBJ2-7; D gene uncertain. Germline CDR1 and CDR2: MNHEY and SMNVEV (reference sequence). Trimming removed 2 bases from V and 3 bases from J, with 8 bases in between. The CDR3 spans 13 residues. The chain's CDR3 is CASSLGAYYEQYF. The CDR3, as DNA: TGTGCCAGCAGTTTAGGCGCCTACTACGAGCAGTACTTC.

This rearrangement joins TRBV27 to TRBJ2-3; D unresolved. CDR3 size: 13 residues. CDR1 is MNHEY, CDR2 SMNVEV, per germline (reference sequence). Trimming removed 5 bases from V and 2 bases from J, with 8 bases in between. This chain's CDR3 is CASSPPFTDTQYF. The CDR3, as DNA: TGTGCCAGCAGTCCGCCATTCACAGATACGCAGTATTTT.

The gene calls are TRBV7-9 and TRBJ2-1; the D is unclear. The CDR3 runs 15 residues. CDR1 SEHNR and CDR2 FQNEAQ come from the germline V gene (reference sequence). The V gene lost 5 bases and the J gene lost 1 base, with 12 bases spanning the gap. The CDR3 loop is CASSGSRDSYNEQFF. The CDR3 bases are TGTGCCAGCAGCGGTTCGAGAGATTCCTACAATGAGCAGTTCTTC.

The CDR3 DNA is TGTGCCAGCAGCAAGAAGGAGGGCCGCCCAGATACGCAGTATTTT. Residues: CASSKKEGRPDTQYF. The rearrangement links TRBV7-2 to TRBJ2-3; D is perhaps TRBD2 (6 bases). The CDR3 extends over 15 amino acids. Trimming pared 5 bases from V and 4 bases from J, leaving 16 bases between. Germline lookup yields CDR1 SGHTA and CDR2 FQGNSA.

Turning to this clone: The same CDR3 also results from other DNA sequences found in this sample. The chain recombines TRBV2 with TRBJ2-3, with unresolved D. The CDR3 loop spans 12 amino acids. Germline V CDR1 and CDR2: SNHLY, FYNNEI. V was cut by 3 bases and J by 5 bases, with 6 bases left in between. CDR3 protein: CASSDSRDTQYF. The DNA for the CDR3 is TGTGCCAGCAGTGATTCTCGAGATACGCAGTATTTT.

The chain carries TRBV28 and TRBJ2-7, with TRBD2 as a possible D gene (5 bases). Germline V gene sequence: CDR1 MDHEN, CDR2 SYDVKM. The CDR3 spans 13 residues. The V end was cut by 5 bases, the J end by 3 bases, with 11 bases between. CDR3 amino acids: CASSPPGFYEQYF. As DNA, the CDR3 is TGTGCCAGCAGTCCGCCGGGATTCTACGAGCAGTACTTC. The complete variable domain, with remaining parts taken from reference TRBV28 and TRBJ2-7, reads DVKVTQSSRYLVKRTGEKVFLECVQDMDHENMFWYRQDPGLGLRLIYFSYDVKMKEKGDIPEGYSVSREKKERFSLILESASTNQTSMYLCASSPPGFYEQYFGPGTRLTVT.

The V and J genes are TRBV27 and TRBJ1-2, with 8 bases fitting TRBD1. The junction had 8 bases not matched to a gene; V was cut back by 5 bases and J by 0 bases. This CDR3 is 16 amino acids long. Germline values: CDR1 MNHEY, CDR2 SMNVEV (reference sequence). CDR3 amino acids: CASSPLGTGANYGYTF. The CDR3 bases are TGTGCCAGCAGTCCGTTAGGGACAGGAGCTAACTATGGCTACACCTTC.

V gene TRBV7-2 combines with J gene TRBJ2-1; 7 bases map to TRBD2. The ends lost 0 bases at V and 8 bases at J; junction bases unmatched: 16. Germline CDR1 SGHTA, CDR2 FQGNSA. This CDR3 comprises 18 residues. The CDR3 protein is CASSLAPPFRGRVDEQFF. The CDR3 DNA sequence: TGTGCCAGCAGCTTAGCCCCACCCTTTCGGGGGAGGGTCGATGAGCAGTTCTTC.

This chain links TRBV6-1 with TRBJ2-1; no definite D call. Trimming shortened V by 6 bases and J by 3 bases, and 15 bases separated the two germline ends. The CDR3 has 15 residues. CDR1 is MNHNS, CDR2 SASEGT, per germline. CDR3 nucleotide sequence: TGTGCCAGCAGAGTAGACCGGTTCCTCTACAATGAGCAGTTCTTC. This sequence encodes CASRVDRFLYNEQFF.

The rearrangement joins TRBV7-9 to TRBJ2-1; TRBD2 matches 10 bases. The V and J ends lost 7 bases and 0 bases, in that order; junction bases with no gene match: 6. CDR1 SEHNR and CDR2 FQNEAQ come from the germline V gene (reference sequence). The CDR3 has 16 residues. CDR3 protein: CASTGSGGSSYNEQFF. Written as DNA, the CDR3 is TGTGCCAGCACCGGTAGCGGGGGGAGCTCCTACAATGAGCAGTTCTTC.

V is TRBV15 and J is TRBJ1-1; maybe TRBD1 (6 bases). The germline V gene has CDR1 LNHNV and CDR2 YYDKDF (reference sequence). The CDR3 spans 14 residues. V was clipped by 4 bases and J by 4 bases, with 13 bases between them. Here the CDR3 reads CATSIEGDPTEAFF. In DNA form, the CDR3 reads TGTGCCACCAGCATAGAGGGGGATCCCACTGAAGCTTTCTTT.